This record concerns one TCR beta chain sequence. Antigen unknown. The source of the sample is a study of cytotoxic CD8 clonotypes in ibrutinib-treated CLL. Turning to the study itself: On average, approximately 95,000 productive rearrangements and around 230,000 productive templates per sample. Findings and caveats of the study: Public clonotypes occurred uncommonly; on treatment, they contracted or remained stable. Rising at ibrutinib response, clonality subsequently fell back toward baseline at progression.

The CDR3 length is 13 residues. Trimming removed 2 bases at V and 5 bases at J, with 8 bases between. The V gene's germline CDR1 is SGHRS and CDR2 YFSETQ. Targeted sequencing depth ranged from 1 in 200,000 to 1 in 1 million T cells. Measured with immunoSEQ multiplex PCR; TCRdb has only the in-frame clones, and not every one. The sample consists of 150,000 or so clones, 70% to 80% of them appearing once. This receptor was taken from a human donor with chronic lymphocytic leukemia. The chain couples TRBV5-1 to TRBJ1-5; D not certain. The sample here was PBMCs, taken after 24 months of ibrutinib treatment. CDR3 region: CASSLHPDQPQHF. For the CDR3, the DNA is TGCGCCAGCAGCTTACATCCCGATCAGCCCCAGCATTTT.